A selection of T cell receptor beta chains follows, all from one sample in a study of blood T cell repertoires in COVID-19. Only in-frame clones appear in the TCRdb table, and some are missing; sequencing was by immunoSEQ multiplex PCR. Of approximately 350,000 clones listed, approximately 90% are singletons. The sequenced sample was peripheral blood. These receptors all come from a woman aged 18-29 years who had recovered from COVID-19. CDR3s include the opening cysteine and the closing phenylalanine or tryptophan.

j_call: TRBJ2-2; cdr3_length: 15; v_call: TRBV27; cdr3_aa: CASSAYREGTGELFF
j_call: TRBJ1-2; cdr3_length: 16; v_call: TRBV6-2/TRBV6-3; cdr3_aa: CASSLSVTPSDYGYTF
j_call: TRBJ2-5; cdr3_length: 14; v_call: TRBV11-3; cdr3_aa: CASSLGLALETQYF
j_call: TRBJ1-4; cdr3_length: 14; v_call: TRBV3-1/TRBV3-2; cdr3_aa: CASSRQGADEKLFF
j_call: TRBJ1-1; cdr3_length: 18; v_call: TRBV11-3; cdr3_aa: CASSLDLFGTAASTEAFF
j_call: TRBJ1-4; cdr3_length: 15; v_call: TRBV18; cdr3_aa: CASSRRTATNEKLFF
j_call: TRBJ2-2; cdr3_length: 14; v_call: TRBV5-1; cdr3_aa: CASSRDRDTGELFF
j_call: TRBJ2-3; cdr3_length: 16; v_call: TRBV4-1; cdr3_aa: CASSLTRTGGLDTQYF
j_call: TRBJ1-1; cdr3_length: 14; v_call: TRBV18; cdr3_aa: CASSPERESTEAFF
j_call: TRBJ2-5; cdr3_length: 14; v_call: TRBV2; cdr3_aa: CASRTSGLQETQYF
j_call: TRBJ2-5; cdr3_length: 16; v_call: TRBV10-1; cdr3_aa: CASSESGLAGGETQYF
j_call: TRBJ1-2; cdr3_length: 17; v_call: TRBV15; cdr3_aa: CATSRDGDRGLNYGYTF
j_call: TRBJ1-4; cdr3_length: 21; v_call: TRBV30; cdr3_aa: CAWKSGTGGPTYLLTNEKLFF
j_call: TRBJ1-5; cdr3_length: 13; v_call: TRBV29-1; cdr3_aa: CSVGTGGHQPQHF
j_call: TRBJ1-2; cdr3_length: 16; v_call: TRBV2; cdr3_aa: CASSTMTGHNYFGYTF
j_call: TRBJ1-1; cdr3_length: 15; v_call: TRBV4-1; cdr3_aa: CASSSQGGRGNEAFF
j_call: TRBJ1-2; cdr3_length: 15; v_call: TRBV5-1; cdr3_aa: CASSASDRHNYGYTF
j_call: TRBJ2-3; cdr3_length: 15; v_call: TRBV29-1; cdr3_aa: CSVEDIRVSTDTQYF
j_call: TRBJ2-1; cdr3_length: 16; v_call: TRBV3-1/TRBV3-2; cdr3_aa: CASSQEVGAGGVEQFF
j_call: TRBJ1-1; cdr3_length: 10; v_call: TRBV29-1; cdr3_aa: CSARGTEAFF
j_call: TRBJ1-4; cdr3_length: 14; v_call: TRBV11-2; cdr3_aa: CASSFRGPNEKLFF
j_call: TRBJ2-2; cdr3_length: 18; v_call: TRBV18; cdr3_aa: CASSLKHRDRENTGELFF
j_call: TRBJ1-1; cdr3_length: 16; v_call: TRBV13; cdr3_aa: CASSPTPGRGFTEAFF
j_call: TRBJ1-2; cdr3_length: 15; v_call: TRBV14; cdr3_aa: CASSQEGQSYYGYTF
j_call: TRBJ2-1; cdr3_length: 15; v_call: TRBV28; cdr3_aa: CASSSTSGVHNEQFF
j_call: TRBJ2-3; cdr3_length: 16; v_call: TRBV9; cdr3_aa: CASSPGLAGATDTQYF
j_call: TRBJ1-1; cdr3_length: 13; v_call: TRBV6-5; cdr3_aa: CASSFRQGAEAFF
j_call: TRBJ1-2; cdr3_length: 12; v_call: TRBV18; cdr3_aa: CASSRADYGYTF
j_call: TRBJ1-4; cdr3_length: 17; v_call: TRBV7-9; cdr3_aa: CASTTRRQGATGEKLFF
j_call: TRBJ1-1; cdr3_length: 16; v_call: TRBV6-5; cdr3_aa: CASSYSPRGGGTEAFF
j_call: TRBJ1-1; cdr3_length: 15; v_call: TRBV5-6; cdr3_aa: CASSSWGTMGTEAFF
j_call: TRBJ2-6; cdr3_length: 20; v_call: TRBV14; cdr3_aa: CATSGERTGGSYSGANVLTF
j_call: TRBJ2-1; cdr3_length: 13; v_call: TRBV11-3; cdr3_aa: CASSFGLDNEQFF
j_call: TRBJ1-5; cdr3_length: 13; v_call: TRBV18; cdr3_aa: CASSPSGNQPQHF
j_call: TRBJ1-2; cdr3_length: 16; v_call: TRBV6-4; cdr3_aa: CASSDSETGTNYGYTF
j_call: TRBJ1-6; cdr3_length: 16; v_call: TRBV21-1; cdr3_aa: CASRRGWGSDNSPLHF
j_call: TRBJ1-2; cdr3_length: 15; v_call: TRBV19; cdr3_aa: CASSIAGGEYYGYTF
j_call: TRBJ1-1; cdr3_length: 15; v_call: TRBV5-6; cdr3_aa: CASSPGGGGNTEAFF
j_call: TRBJ2-1; cdr3_length: 14; v_call: TRBV6-4; cdr3_aa: CASSASHGVGEQFF
j_call: TRBJ2-3; cdr3_length: 16; v_call: TRBV5-4; cdr3_aa: CASRVHSGMGSDTQYF
j_call: TRBJ2-5; cdr3_length: 15; v_call: TRBV7-2; cdr3_aa: CASSLYYRGEETQYF
j_call: TRBJ1-3; cdr3_length: 16; v_call: TRBV6-5; cdr3_aa: CASSYLAGRAGNTIYF
j_call: TRBJ2-3; cdr3_length: 15; v_call: TRBV2; cdr3_aa: CASSQLAGPTDTQYF
j_call: TRBJ1-3; cdr3_length: 14; v_call: TRBV5-6; cdr3_aa: CASSAGVGLNTIYF
j_call: TRBJ2-3; cdr3_length: 18; v_call: TRBV27; cdr3_aa: CASSLSLGLAEHTDTQYF
j_call: TRBJ1-2; cdr3_length: 15; v_call: TRBV9; cdr3_aa: CASSVAPRTGHGYTF
j_call: TRBJ2-1; cdr3_length: 18; v_call: TRBV24-1; cdr3_aa: CATSDSDPTSLYYNEQFF
j_call: TRBJ2-3; cdr3_length: 16; v_call: TRBV25-1; cdr3_aa: CASSEPSGSLTDTQYF
j_call: TRBJ1-2; cdr3_length: 12; v_call: TRBV12-3/TRBV12-4; cdr3_aa: CASSLLGAGYTF
j_call: TRBJ2-3; cdr3_length: 12; v_call: TRBV6-5; cdr3_aa: CASRETTDTQYF
j_call: TRBJ1-2; cdr3_length: 15; v_call: TRBV5-1; cdr3_aa: CASSFNAGNNYGYTF
j_call: TRBJ2-2; cdr3_length: 15; v_call: TRBV6-6; cdr3_aa: CASSYSYRDDGELFF
j_call: TRBJ2-2; cdr3_length: 15; v_call: TRBV11-3; cdr3_aa: CASSPNRPDTGELFF
j_call: TRBJ1-4; cdr3_length: 16; v_call: TRBV20-1; cdr3_aa: CSASERVSLMEEKLFF
j_call: TRBJ2-3; cdr3_length: 17; v_call: TRBV5-4; cdr3_aa: CASSFLTGTGNTDTQYF
j_call: TRBJ1-2; cdr3_length: 16; v_call: TRBV4-3; cdr3_aa: CASSQDIGQGARGYTF
j_call: TRBJ1-1; cdr3_length: 15; v_call: TRBV6-6; cdr3_aa: CASSPRREGDTEAFF
j_call: TRBJ2-2; cdr3_length: 16; v_call: TRBV9; cdr3_aa: CASSKGQGLGTGELFF
j_call: TRBJ1-3; cdr3_length: 15; v_call: TRBV10-3; cdr3_aa: CAISGREISGNTIYF